This T cell receptor (beta chain) was identified in a study of T cell repertoires in cytomegalovirus infection. Study information: Both recently identified HLA-C-restricted and well-studied HLA-B-restricted CMV epitopes were used in the study.

Study results and limitations: CMV-specific HLA-C-restricted TCR beta clonotypes dominated the ex vivo response.

Comment on this clonotype: The antigen remains unidentified.

CDR3 length: 14 amino acids. The germline V gene has CDR1 SEHNR and CDR2 FQNEAQ (reference sequence). V shed 5 bases and J shed 9 bases, with 14 bases lying between them. From the reads, TCRdb called clonotypes with MiXCR, one entry per CDR3 protein. The profile shows 650,000 to 850,000 distinct CDR3 sequences, roughly 29% of them singletons. This TCR derives from a human donor in good health (CMV status not recorded). Some clones in this sample may be carry-over from other donors' samples. Here the sequenced sample was cultured CD8+ T cells from PBMCs, taken from culture after CMV antigen stimulation. The V and J genes are TRBV7-9 and TRBJ1-6; D ambiguous. The CDR3 loop reads CASSVGLLGSPLHF. The CDR3, as DNA: TGTGCCAGCAGCGTCGGACTGCTAGGTTCACCCCTCCACTTT.